This T cell receptor (beta chain) was identified in a study of Graves' ophthalmopathy and Graves' hyperthyroidism (dated by TCRdb to between 2018 and 2020). The study in broad terms: Peripheral blood was collected before any treatment was given, at the time of initial diagnosis. Once sampling was done, hyperthyroidism patients were given methimazole at a starting dose of 30 mg daily, while ophthalmopathy patients were given high-dose intravenous methylprednisolone. To tell Graves' ophthalmopathy apart from Graves' hyperthyroidism, and to predict which patients would progress to ophthalmopathy, the study relied on TCR beta repertoire signatures. In total, some 130 blood samples were TCR-sequenced: fewer than 50 ophthalmopathy, some 75 hyperthyroidism and roughly 17 hyperthyroidism-to-ophthalmopathy patients. An independent validation cohort comprised under 20 hyperthyroidism patients and roughly 15 patients who later progressed from hyperthyroidism to ophthalmopathy. The approximately 95 discovery patients were divided at random into training and test sets in a 7:3 ratio. To explore V-J signatures that separate ophthalmopathy from hyperthyroidism, a discovery set of fewer than 110 patients was enrolled, consisting of 40 to 45 with ophthalmopathy and under 65 with stable hyperthyroidism. In over 5 hyperthyroidism patients, the T-cell repertoire of thyroid tissue was compared with the T-cell repertoire of blood.

Overall study results and their limits: In validation, the model predicted ophthalmopathy progression with more than 70% sensitivity and roughly 72% specificity; 12 predicted patients were CT-confirmed with GO in a median of about 7.1 months. Sample size was not statistically predetermined, and group allocation was not concealed from the investigators. The 13-signature model separated ophthalmopathy from stable hyperthyroidism with around 90% sensitivity and approximately 83% specificity in cross-validation, and 80%/75% in the test set. Among expanded thyroid clonotypes with frequency above 0.001, most also showed up in blood, which suggests that blood repertoires may reflect the thyroid immune response.

TCR beta CDR3 regions were amplified from RNA transcripts for repertoire sequencing. The first round of RT-PCR was done with HTBI primers and the Qiagen OneStep RT-PCR kit, and was followed by a second round of multiplex PCR, then size selection and purification. The libraries underwent paired-end sequencing with 100 bp reads on an Illumina HiSeq2000. In the paper's pipeline: SOAPnuke was used to process the reads, removing any read that contained adapters or uncalled bases, had a mean Phred below 15, or lacked an exact match to the constant primer or identifier. High-quality paired reads were merged with COPE v1.2.5. Unique nucleotide sequences were defined as clonotypes and aligned to IMGT TRB V, D and J references using MiTCR v1.1. The analysis was limited to V-J combinations with a frequency above 0.0001, which together covered over 99% of the repertoires. A TCR clonal expansion and chaos score per V-J combination was defined as the ratio of F50 clonal expansion to chaos observed in the TCRdist matrix. Welch's t-statistics and random forest were used to reduce features to about a dozen V-J combinations, which were fed into a naive Bayes classifier. Thyroid-blood repertoire similarity was quantified with the Morisita-Horn index. TCRdb ran its own pipeline on the public reads, namely fastp trimming at Q25 and MiXCR clone calling, and kept in-frame beta chains. Entries are consolidated by CDR3 protein sequence, retaining the most common genes and DNA. The V and J calls shown here were made by TCRdb, not taken from the authors' results. Recorded for this sample are hundreds of thousands of distinct CDR3 sequences; over 15% of them occurred a single time. The ten largest account for approximately 7% of the sample.

Hyperthyroidism was considered stable if no progression to ophthalmopathy occurred within 18 months of follow-up. Hyperthyroidism patients were newly diagnosed, were aged 18 to 65 years, and had a disease duration under 2 months. Patients were excluded if they had other autoimmune diseases, uncontrolled infections, pregnancy or lactation. Diagnosis was based on clinical symptoms, serum thyroxine, TRAb, thyroid ultrasound and orbital computed tomography. Ficoll-Paque density gradient centrifugation was used to isolate PBMCs from 8 to 10 ml of fresh peripheral blood. Trizol reagent was used to extract the total RNA, and its quality was then checked on an Agilent 2100 Bioanalyzer. Via the germline V gene (reference sequence), CDR1 is SEHNR and CDR2 FQNEAQ. The CDR3 goes from the cysteine to the phenylalanine over 14 residues. Only the CDR3 part of the read is kept: 42 bases, read in frame from the first base. V is clipped by 2 bases and J by 4 bases, and the sequence between their germline boundaries is 8 bases long.

This clonotype has more than one count but fewer than ten. Its antigen specificity is not known. No clone much larger than this one lies a single base away; base qualities are absent. What was sequenced was peripheral blood. The V gene is TRBV7-9 and the J gene is TRBJ2-2; no confident D gene assignment can be made. This TCR came from a young woman with stable Graves' hyperthyroidism. Donor details come from another sample of the same person, matched by shared clones. The CDR3 region reads CASSLSAVTGELFF. The DNA is as follows: TGTGCCAGCAGCTTATCGGCGGTCACCGGGGAGCTGTTTTTT. Here the CDR3 is joined to the reference TRBV7-9 and TRBJ2-2 genes, and the full variable domain is: DTGVSQNPRHKITKRGQNVTFRCDPISEHNRLYWYRQTLGQGPEFLTYFQNEAQLEKSRLLSDRFSAERPKGSFSTLEIQRTEQGDSAMYLCASSLSAVTGELFFGEGSRLTVL.